This TCR beta chain emerged from a study of T cells in Graves' hyperthyroidism and ophthalmopathy. This clonotype was seen at least ten times. The CDR3 regions of TCR beta were amplified from RNA transcripts. A set of HTBI primers served as the primers for a first-round RT-PCR of the TCR CDR3. TCRdb passed the multiplex PCR reads through MiXCR, listing each CDR3 protein once. The data contain fewer than 850,000 distinct CDR3 sequences, approximately 15% of them singletons. The definition of stable Graves' hyperthyroidism was no ophthalmopathy progression within 18 months. Fresh peripheral blood, about 9.3 ml, yielded the PBMCs. This CDR3 spans 15 amino acids. Germline values: CDR1 MNHEY, CDR2 SMNVEV (reference sequence). V gave up 5 bases and J gave up 2 bases, with 15 bases separating them.

V and J are TRBV27 and TRBJ2-5; possibly TRBD1 for D (5 bases). The clonotype originates from a man aged 45 to 65 with Graves' hyperthyroidism. Sequenced input: blood. CDR3 in amino acids: CASSPTEYLQETQYF. The CDR3 region has the DNA TGTGCCAGCAGTCCGACAGAATATCTACAAGAGACCCAGTACTTC.